Each of the 27 T cell receptor beta chains below was sequenced from the same sample in a study of coeliac disease. Profiling relied on immunoSEQ multiplex PCR, and the TCRdb table lists in-frame clones only, not all of them. Of 1,500 or so clones listed, 64% are singletons. What was sequenced was intraepithelial lymphocytes from the gut. These receptors originate from a woman aged 45-65 years with celiac disease on a gluten-free diet.

The V and J genes are TRBV27 and TRBJ2-2; maybe TRBD2 (6 bases). This CDR3 is 15 amino acids long. The germline V gene has CDR1 MNHEY and CDR2 SMNVEV (reference sequence). Trimming left V 6 bases short and J 3 bases short, with 14 bases between. This chain's CDR3 is CASSPQAGYTGELFF. CDR3 in DNA: TGTGCCAGCAGCCCCCAAGCGGGCTACACCGGGGAGCTGTTTTTT.

This chain joins TRBV29-1 and TRBJ2-2; 7 bases are a match to TRBD1. After removal of 4 bases from V and 5 bases from J, the junction contained 4 bases not matched to a gene. Germline assignment: CDR1 SQVTM and CDR2 ANQGSEA. This CDR3 is 13 amino acids long. CDR3 DNA: TGCAGCGTTGGGGGCAGGGGGACCGGGGAGCTGTTTTTT. This sequence encodes CSVGGRGTGELFF.

This chain connects TRBV19 to TRBJ1-5; D is ambiguous. The CDR3 has 14 residues. The germline V gene has CDR1 LNHDA and CDR2 SQIVND (reference sequence). The ends were cut back, 5 bases at V and 0 bases at J, with 8 bases in the middle. The CDR3 spells CASSGRYSNQPQHF. Here the CDR3 DNA reads TGTGCCAGTAGTGGCCGTTATAGCAATCAGCCCCAGCATTTT.

The V call is TRBV6-1, the J call TRBJ2-7; D might be TRBD1 (5 bases). The V end lost 6 bases, the J end lost 0 bases, and 9 bases lay between the germline ends. Germline assignment: CDR1 MNHNS and CDR2 SASEGT. This CDR3 has 13 residues. DNA for the CDR3: TGTGCCAGCAGGACAGTGAGCTCCTACGAGCAGTACTTC. This sequence encodes CASRTVSSYEQYF.

The chain uses TRBV30 and TRBJ1-1, with D unresolved. This CDR3 is 14 amino acids long. V lost 3 bases, J lost 6 bases, and 17 bases lay in between. Germline CDR1 and CDR2: GTSNPN and SVGIG (reference sequence). Written as DNA, the CDR3 is TGTGCCTGGAGAGGCGACACGGCCTTCTCTGAAGCTTTCTTT. Amino acid sequence: CAWRGDTAFSEAFF.

This clone was detected only a few times. The chain combines TRBV5-1 with TRBJ2-7, with 7 bases aligning to TRBD1. The CDR3 is made up of 16 amino acids. Germline V CDR1 and CDR2: SGHRS, YFSETQ. V trimming: 2 bases; J trimming: 4 bases; junction bases outside the gene matches: 12. The chain's CDR3 is CASSLRPGQIVYEQYF. The CDR3 nucleotides read TGCGCCAGCAGCTTACGCCCGGGACAGATAGTTTACGAGCAGTACTTC.

This clone has a handful of counts. The chain recombines TRBV6-5 with TRBJ1-1, with unresolved D. Germline lookup yields CDR1 MNHEY and CDR2 SVGAGI. The CDR3 extends over 16 amino acids. Trimming took off 4 bases at V and 0 bases at J, with 15 bases between the two ends. CDR3 in amino acids: CASSWLFGFMNTEAFF. The CDR3 bases are TGTGCCAGCAGTTGGTTATTCGGGTTCATGAACACTGAAGCTTTCTTT.

Of note for this clone: The identical CDR3 is also encoded by other nucleotide sequences in the sample. The V call is TRBV30, the J call TRBJ2-1; possible D gene TRBD1, 6 bases. Germline lookup yields CDR1 GTSNPN and CDR2 SVGIG (reference sequence). The CDR3 is 15 residues long. The ends were cut back, 3 bases at V and 4 bases at J, with 16 bases in the middle. The CDR3 here is CAWSMGQTSYNEQFF. DNA of the CDR3: TGTGCCTGGAGCATGGGACAAACCTCGTACAATGAGCAGTTCTTC.

CDR3: CASSPGQITEAFF. Here the CDR3 DNA reads TGTGCCAGCAGCCCGGGACAGATCACTGAAGCTTTCTTT. The chain carries TRBV7-6 and TRBJ1-1; 7 nucleotides align to TRBD1. The CDR3 covers 13 residues. CDR1 and CDR2 from the germline V gene are SGHVS and FNYEAQ. V shed 5 bases and J 4 bases; nucleotides not matched to a gene: 4.

The gene calls are TRBV30 and TRBJ1-2, with D maybe TRBD1 (6 bases). V lost 0 bases, J lost 7 bases, and 21 bases lay in between. The CDR3 runs to 16 residues. From germline, CDR1 is GTSNPN and CDR2 SVGIG (reference sequence). This chain's CDR3 is CAWSVVKGGGLLGYTF. CDR3 DNA sequence: TGTGCCTGGAGTGTAGTCAAGGGTGGGGGCCTACTTGGCTACACCTTC. The full variable domain, rest sourced from reference TRBV30 and TRBJ1-2, is SQTIHQWPATLVQPVGSPLSLECTVEGTSNPNLYWYRQAAGRGLQLLFYSVGIGQISSEVPQNLSASRPQDRQFILSSKKLLLSDSGFYLCAWSVVKGGGLLGYTFGSGTRLTVV.

The chain recombines TRBV4-3 with TRBJ1-4; D perhaps matches TRBD1 (5 bases). The CDR3 has 16 amino acids. The germline gives CDR1 LGHNA, CDR2 YSLEER. V lost 0 bases to trimming and J lost 5 bases, with 13 bases between them. The CDR3 DNA sequence: TGCGCCAGCAGCCAAGATGGGGGGACTATAAATGAAAAACTGTTTTTT. As protein: CASSQDGGTINEKLFF.

The chain combines TRBV10-3 with TRBJ2-5; a possible D gene is TRBD1 (5 bases). This CDR3 has 15 amino acids. With 7 bases removed from V and 0 bases from J, the gap between germline ends came to 15 bases. CDR1 is ENHRY, CDR2 SYGVKD, per germline. DNA of the CDR3: TGTGCCATCATAGGTCCCGCAGGGAACCAAGAGACCCAGTACTTC. Protein: CAIIGPAGNQETQYF.

The chain has TRBV19 and TRBJ1-6; D gene uncertain. The V gene lost 7 bases and the J gene lost 6 bases, with 13 bases spanning the gap. The CDR3 runs 14 residues. Germline V gene lookup returns CDR1 LNHDA and CDR2 SQIVND (reference sequence). The CDR3: CASKPRLRNSPLHF. For the CDR3, the DNA is TGTGCCAGTAAGCCCCGACTCCGTAATTCACCCCTCCACTTT.

In its sample, this clone is large (0.1 to 1%). This chain connects TRBV28 to TRBJ1-4; no definite D call. Trimming took off 2 bases at V and 0 bases at J, with 7 bases between the two ends. The CDR3 sequence is 15 residues long. Germline-derived CDR1 and CDR2 are MDHEN and SYDVKM. The CDR3 DNA reads TGTGCCAGCAGTTTAGAGGCATCAACTAATGAAAAACTGTTTTTT. Translated, it gives CASSLEASTNEKLFF.

The chain is built from TRBV28 and TRBJ2-3; perhaps TRBD2 as D (7 bases). The CDR3 length is 15 residues. Germline V CDR1 and CDR2: MDHEN, SYDVKM. Trimming cost V 4 bases and J 6 bases, with 17 bases left between them. The CDR3 spells CASSWGGSGGDTQYF. The CDR3 region has the DNA TGTGCCAGCAGTTGGGGGGGCTCCGGGGGTGATACGCAGTATTTT.

The chain recombines TRBV6-6 with TRBJ2-4, with 7 bases that match TRBD1. The ends lost 6 bases at V and 0 bases at J; junction bases unmatched: 8. In germline, CDR1 is MNHNY, CDR2 SVGAGI (reference sequence). The CDR3 covers 16 residues. Written as DNA, the CDR3 is TGTGCCAGCAGCAAAGGGACAGCCTTAGCCAAAAACATTCAGTACTTC. This gives the protein CASSKGTALAKNIQYF.

This chain connects TRBV27 to TRBJ2-7; the match to TRBD1 covers 8 bases. CDR1 MNHEY and CDR2 SMNVEV come from the germline V gene (reference sequence). V lost 3 bases to trimming and J lost 2 bases; unmatched junction nucleotides: 9. CDR3 length: 16 residues. The CDR3 coding sequence is TGTGCCAGCAGTTTTTTCCCTCGGACAGGGACCTACGAGCAGTACTTC. This encodes CASSFFPRTGTYEQYF.

This clone showed up just a few times. The rearrangement links TRBV7-6 to TRBJ2-2; maybe TRBD2 (6 bases). Germline V lookup: CDR1 SGHVS, CDR2 FNYEAQ. The CDR3 runs 17 residues. V lost 5 bases to trimming and J lost 3 bases, with 19 bases between them. The DNA for the CDR3 is TGTGCCAGCAGCCCCATATGGGGGGTCTGGGACACCGGGGAGCTGTTTTTT. This encodes CASSPIWGVWDTGELFF.

The rearrangement joins TRBV4-3 to TRBJ2-5, with D unresolved. The CDR3 runs 13 residues. CDR1 is LGHNA, CDR2 YSLEER, per germline. The V and J ends lost 0 bases and 4 bases respectively, with 6 bases between them. The CDR3 DNA follows: TGCGCCAGCAGCCAAGATCGTAGAGAGACCCAGTACTTC. Protein sequence: CASSQDRRETQYF.

The chain recombines TRBV4-1 with TRBJ2-3; D unclear. The germline V gene encodes CDR1 MGHRA and CDR2 YSYEKL. The CDR3 consists of 14 residues. V lost 5 bases to trimming and J lost 0 bases, with 9 bases between them. CDR3 sequence reads: CASSETRSTDTQYF. CDR3 coding DNA: TGCGCCAGCAGCGAGACACGTAGCACAGATACGCAGTATTTT.

J is TRBJ2-2 and V is TRBV4-1, with D perhaps matching TRBD1 (6 bases). Germline loops: CDR1 MGHRA, CDR2 YSYEKL. V lost 1 base to trimming and J lost 5 bases, with 8 bases between them. The CDR3 is 14 residues long. The CDR3 loop reads CASSQGGQTGELFF. In DNA, the CDR3 is TGCGCCAGCAGCCAAGGGGGGCAGACCGGGGAGCTGTTTTTT.

This clone was seen a few times. The J gene is TRBJ2-7, the V gene TRBV9; 8 bases are a match to TRBD2. The CDR3 is made up of 19 amino acids. Germline values: CDR1 SGDLS, CDR2 YYNGEE. The V gene end was trimmed by 0 bases and the J gene end by 0 bases; junction bases not matched to a gene: 14. CDR3 nucleotides: TGTGCCAGCAGCGTAGCTACGGGGGGGGCGCGGCCCAACTCCTACGAGCAGTACTTC. It is translated as CASSVATGGARPNSYEQYF.

The CDR3 here is CASSRGVASYNEQFF. Here the CDR3 DNA reads TGTGCCAGCAGCCGCGGGGTTGCTTCCTACAATGAGCAGTTCTTC. The chain has TRBV7-7 and TRBJ2-1; D is perhaps TRBD2 (6 bases). The CDR3 has 15 amino acids. The V and J ends lost 5 bases and 1 base respectively, with 12 bases between them. CDR1 and CDR2 from the germline V gene are SSHAT and FNYEAQ (reference sequence).

V usage is TRBV4-3 and J usage is TRBJ1-6; D ambiguous. This CDR3 contains 15 residues. From germline, CDR1 is LGHNA and CDR2 YSLEER. The V and J ends lost 0 bases and 5 bases respectively, with 8 bases between them. The CDR3 loop is CASSQDNQDNSPLHF. The CDR3 DNA is TGCGCCAGCAGCCAAGATAACCAGGATAATTCACCCCTCCACTTT.

This clone occurred a few times. The gene calls are TRBV28 and TRBJ2-1; 11 bases fit TRBD2. The germline CDR1 and CDR2 sequences are MDHEN and SYDVKM. This CDR3 is 16 amino acids long. V lost 3 bases and J lost 8; bases outside the gene matches: 9. The CDR3 DNA follows: TGTGCCAGCAGTTTTCCCCTAGCGGGGGGCTTCGATGAGCAGTTCTTC. It translates to CASSFPLAGGFDEQFF.

The chain has TRBV6-5 and TRBJ2-5; D possibly corresponds to TRBD1 (6 bases). Trimming removed 5 bases at V and 7 bases at J, with 14 bases between. The CDR3 totals 13 residues. In germline, CDR1 is MNHEY, CDR2 SVGAGI. The CDR3 region is CASSPQGLGTQYF. DNA of the CDR3: TGTGCCAGCAGTCCTCAGGGGCTCGGGACCCAGTACTTC.

J is TRBJ2-7 and V is TRBV30; D gene unclear. Germline V gene sequence: CDR1 GTSNPN, CDR2 SVGIG (reference sequence). The CDR3 is 13 amino acids. V lost 2 bases, J lost 2 bases, and 10 bases lay in between. The CDR3 DNA sequence: TGTGCCTGGAGTATTGGGCGAGCCTACGAGCAGTACTTC. Its translation: CAWSIGRAYEQYF.